Listed here is a single T cell receptor (beta chain). Its antigen is still unknown. The sample holds no much larger clone one base away, and base qualities are not on file. The germline V gene encodes CDR1 LNHNV and CDR2 YYDKDF (reference sequence). Measured from the cysteine to the phenylalanine, the CDR3 is 14 residues long. The only DNA kept is the CDR3, 42 bases in frame from the first base. V was cut back by 4 bases and J by 9 bases, leaving a gap of 16 bases between them. At diagnosis, tumor, uninvolved tumor-adjacent lung and peripheral blood were collected and then preserved as a mix of FFPE and fresh-frozen material. For TCR repertoire profiling, blood samples were analyzed in the form of peripheral blood mononuclear cells. This record belongs to a study of T cells in localized non-small cell lung cancer (dated by TCRdb to the early 2020s). With regard to the full study: The study analyzed T cell repertoires of 200 to 250 early-stage NSCLC patients, comparing tumors and uninvolved tumor-adjacent lungs. The mean age of the NSCLC patients was under 70 years, with roughly 120 men and 95 to 110 women. The cohort was made up of about 240 treatment-naive NSCLC patients whose localized lung tumors had been resected.

Results and caveats for the whole study, not just this receptor: The highest T cell clonality was observed in uninvolved tumor-adjacent lung, where clonality exceeded that of tumor, suggesting that antigenic responses were more focused in uninvolved tumor-adjacent lung. Because multi-region tumor sequencing was not done, intratumor heterogeneity could not be ruled out. A median of around 57 of the top 100 tumor clones turned up in the paired uninvolved adjacent lung, and fewer than 35 of those clones also ranked among the top 100 of that same adjacent lung. Because of the exploratory design, TCR variables were selected using unadjusted p-values without false-discovery rate correction. Higher T cell density in blood was associated with longer overall survival, whereas higher clonality in adjacent lung was associated with shorter survival.

The immunoSEQ Assay was used to sequence TCR beta CDR3 regions from DNA. As for the authors' bioinformatics: To compute T cell density, TCR beta template counts were normalized to usable DNA, which was estimated by amplifying housekeeping genes. The preseqR package was used to estimate richness by extrapolating to 400,000 templates for PBMC samples and to 120,000 templates for tissue samples. Clonality was calculated as one minus Pielou's evenness. To identify tissue-enriched TCRs, differential abundance testing was run on productive amino-acid clonotypes with a minimum total count of 5 and an alpha of 0.1. The Jaccard Index and the Morisita Overlap Index were used to measure repertoire overlap between compartments. GLIPH grouped TCR beta CDR3s together with public tetramer-defined viral CDR3s, and a viral motif had to include at least three viral sequences and also show V-gene enrichment. TCRdb holds this immuneACCESS table with in-frame rearrangements only. Some clones are missing; in checked studies, unresolved V genes explain under half, and the rest has no known cause. The V and J calls and clone size are taken from that table; D and trimming were inferred from the DNA. The sample includes 30,000 to 40,000 clones, with 85% to 90% observed a single time. The ten biggest clones cover 4.2% of the sample.

This specimen consisted of peripheral blood, obtained before any cancer treatment. The sequence is built from TRBV15 and TRBJ2-1; the D gene is possibly TRBD2, with 5 bases matching. This receptor was obtained from a woman aged 40 to 75 with stage I lung adenocarcinoma. The CDR3 is CATSTIPRAVEQFF. At the DNA level, the sequence is TGTGCCACCAGCACAATCCCTCGAGCGGTTGAGCAGTTCTTC.